Included here is one T cell receptor (beta chain) sequence, with context. Sequence at one end of the junction differs from germline and may be a read error. These data belong to a study of control samples from healthy donors and cancer patients. CDR3 length: 15 residues. From germline, CDR1 is LNHDA and CDR2 SQIVND (reference sequence). The repertoire was sequenced with immunoSEQ multiplex PCR; TCRdb's copy has only in-frame clones and lacks some. This repertoire shows roughly 120,000 clones, around 93% found once; its top ten account for about 1.7%. The TCR was taken from a man aged 50 or older with head and neck cancer. The sequencing sample was made of PBMCs. The chain joins TRBV19 to TRBJ1-2; 7 bases are shared with TRBD1. CDR3 sequence: CASTIQGKTNYGYTF. The CDR3 DNA sequence: TGTGCCAGTACTATACAGGGGAAAACTAACTATGGCTACACCTTC.